This is a list of T cell receptor beta chains from one sample in a study of cytomegalovirus exposure and HLA in healthy donors. Generated by immunoSEQ multiplex PCR, the TCRdb table keeps only in-frame clones and is missing some. Here the sample spans 100,000 to 150,000 clones, 74% being singletons. Sequences were obtained from PBMCs. The receptors shown here come from a woman aged 45-59 years in good health and CMV-seropositive. CDR3s include the opening cysteine and the closing phenylalanine or tryptophan. D genes are given only for firm matches. For some rows the clone size is stated as once, few or many, or as a class when expanded; others skip it.

j_call clone_size d_call v_call cdr3_aa cdr3_nt
TRBJ1-3 few NA TRBV5-4 CASSRGSGNTIYF TGTGCCAGCAGTCGAGGTTCGGGAAACACCATATATTTT
TRBJ2-2 NA TRBD1 TRBV7-9 CASSFGTANTGELFF TGTGCCAGCAGCTTTGGGACAGCGAACACCGGGGAGCTGTTTTTT
TRBJ2-7 few NA TRBV28 CASSWEEISYEQYF TGTGCCAGCAGTTGGGAGGAGATCTCCTACGAGCAGTACTTC
TRBJ2-3 NA TRBD1 TRBV7-7 CASSPGQGADTQYF TGTGCCAGCAGCCCAGGACAGGGCGCAGATACGCAGTATTTT
TRBJ2-5 few NA TRBV2 CASSRSGTGGQETQYF TGTGCCAGCAGTAGGTCAGGGACTGGGGGCCAAGAGACCCAGTACTTC
TRBJ2-1 few TRBD2 TRBV11-3 CASSSGLAGGDNEQFF TGTGCCAGCAGCTCGGGACTAGCGGGAGGTGACAATGAGCAGTTCTTC
TRBJ2-5 NA NA TRBV7-3 CASSTDSKYQETQYF TGTGCCAGCAGCACGGACAGTAAGTACCAAGAGACCCAGTACTTC
TRBJ1-2 NA TRBD1 TRBV19 CASSIPDRGNYGYTF TGTGCCAGTAGTATTCCGGACAGGGGGAACTATGGCTACACCTTC
TRBJ2-5 NA NA TRBV30 CAWSRQPYQETQYF TGTGCCTGGAGTAGACAACCGTACCAAGAGACCCAGTACTTC
TRBJ2-5 NA TRBD1 TRBV5-4 CASSSGTEGPQYF TGTGCCAGCAGCTCCGGGACAGAAGGGCCCCAGTACTTC
TRBJ1-2 NA NA TRBV5-6 CASSLLQGSHLLYGYTF TGTGCCAGCAGCTTGCTCCAGGGGTCCCACTTATTGTATGGCTACACCTTC
TRBJ2-7 NA NA TRBV11-2 CASSKGQSHYEQYF TGTGCCAGCAGCAAAGGACAGAGCCACTACGAGCAGTACTTC
TRBJ1-6 NA NA TRBV4-3 CASSQGGAIYNSPLHF TGCGCCAGCAGCCAAGGCGGGGCGATTTATAATTCACCCCTCCACTTT
TRBJ1-5 NA TRBD1 TRBV12-5 CASGLGRRQGGNQPQHF TGTGCTAGTGGTTTAGGGCGGCGACAGGGCGGTAATCAGCCCCAGCATTTT
TRBJ2-2 NA NA TRBV30 CAWGTNTGELFF TGTGCCTGGGGCACGAACACCGGGGAGCTGTTTTTT
TRBJ2-1 few TRBD2 TRBV7-3 CASSLEVQTSVDEQFF TGTGCCAGCAGCTTAGAGGTGCAAACTAGCGTGGATGAGCAGTTCTTC
TRBJ2-1 NA TRBD2 TRBV7-2 CASSLGGAGELNEQFF TGTGCCAGCAGCCTGGGCGGAGCGGGGGAACTCAATGAGCAGTTCTTC
TRBJ1-2 NA NA TRBV18 CASSPPGGGLTYGYTF TGTGCCAGCTCACCCCCCGGCGGGGGGCTTACCTATGGCTACACCTTC
TRBJ2-1 NA TRBD1 TRBV5-1 CASSTGQAPSYNEQFF TGCGCCAGCAGCACCGGACAGGCCCCCTCCTACAATGAGCAGTTCTTC
TRBJ1-3 NA NA TRBV11-2 CASSSRGADTIYF TGTGCCAGCAGCTCCCGCGGGGCGGACACCATATATTTT
TRBJ1-1 NA TRBD1 TRBV19 CASRTGALARAFF TGTGCCAGTAGAACAGGGGCGCTCGCTAGAGCTTTCTTT
TRBJ2-6 NA NA TRBV5-5 CASSSEGWGSGANVLTF TGTGCCAGCAGCTCGGAGGGTTGGGGCTCTGGGGCCAACGTCCTGACTTTC
TRBJ1-1 NA NA TRBV11-2 CASSLPGTTEAFF TGTGCCAGCAGCTTACCAGGGACTACTGAAGCTTTCTTT
TRBJ2-1 NA NA TRBV9 CASSVYSYNEQFF TGTGCCAGCAGCGTCTATTCCTACAATGAGCAGTTCTTC
TRBJ2-3 once TRBD2 TRBV27 CASSYGTSGTDTQYF TGTGCCAGCAGCTATGGGACTAGCGGCACAGATACGCAGTATTTT
TRBJ2-1 NA TRBD2 TRBV7-9 CASSARLAETYNEQFF TGTGCCAGCAGCGCTCGACTAGCGGAGACTTACAATGAGCAGTTCTTC
TRBJ2-2 NA NA TRBV6-6 CASTKGGRKNTGELFF TGTGCCAGCACCAAAGGGGGACGGAAGAACACCGGGGAGCTGTTTTTT
TRBJ1-1 NA TRBD1 TRBV18 CASSADRGVEAFF TGTGCCAGCTCAGCGGACAGGGGCGTTGAAGCTTTCTTT
TRBJ2-3 NA NA TRBV19 CASRETGLHQDTQYF TGTGCCAGTAGAGAGACGGGACTCCACCAGGATACGCAGTATTTT
TRBJ2-7 few TRBD1 TRBV6-1 CASSARDRGTYEQYF TGTGCCAGCAGCGCCCGGGACAGGGGCACCTACGAGCAGTACTTC
TRBJ1-3 NA NA TRBV2 CALRSGNTIYF TGTGCCCTGAGATCTGGAAACACCATATATTTT